This TCR beta chain emerged from a study of patients and donors after allogeneic stem cell transplantation. TCRdb fed the RT-PCR reads into MiXCR, producing one record per CDR3 protein. This table has about a million distinct CDR3 sequences, 18% appearing once. This clonotype was detected only a few times. V was clipped by 0 bases and J by 8 bases; unmatched bases: 13. Germline CDR1 reads SGDLS; CDR2 reads YYNGEE. The CDR3 is made up of 16 amino acids. This receptor was taken from a human donor who was either an allogeneic HSCT recipient or a stem cell or donor lymphocyte infusion donor (not recorded which). It is not recorded whose cells these are; they may come from a transplant donor. V gene TRBV9 combines with J gene TRBJ1-2; the match to TRBD1 covers 7 bases. The sequenced material came from blood, either unsorted or a sorted T cell fraction (not recorded which). The DNA of the CDR3 is TGTGCCAGCAGCGTAGACTCCAATCCCACAGGGGAAGGCTACACCTTC. Translation: CASSVDSNPTGEGYTF.